The following is a T cell receptor (beta chain) sequence with its context. This clone showed up just a few times. Its binding antigen is unknown. Nothing much larger sits one base from this clone, and base qualities are not available. Each collaborating institution followed its own protocols to collect whole blood in K2EDTA tubes. For TCRbeta analysis, collaborator samples were shipped as frozen whole blood, as isolated PBMCs, or as DNA extracted from either sample type. The sample originates from a study of blood T cell repertoires in COVID-19 (dated by TCRdb to 2018 to 2020). A note on the overall study: Samples from collaborators originated in the United States, Italy and Spain and spanned both the acute and convalescent phases of COVID-19. Sample metadata almost always included a de-identified subject ID, COVID-19 status, age in years and sex. Where HLA class I and class II types were available, the types were taken from metadata supplied by the sample provider, not from assay-based typing. The repertoires were released in a freely available public database meant as a resource for research on the immune response to SARS-CoV-2. The material from the prospective study consisted of cDNA or gDNA derived from T cells, B-cell-depleted T cells, or PBMCs. Deeply sampled blood TCRbeta repertoires from subjects exposed to, actively infected with, or recovered from COVID-19 were included in the dataset. The samples were drawn from the first 160 participants of the ongoing ImmuneRACE study and from 1,254 subjects provided by 6 global collaborators.

TCRbeta CDR3 regions were amplified from genomic DNA using the immunoSEQ Assay, a bias-controlled multiplex PCR. Concerning the study's data processing: The number of nucleated cells in each sample was estimated from the amplification of reference gene primers within the assay. Sequence reads were collapsed and filtered to measure the absolute abundance of every unique TCRbeta CDR3 rearrangement. For each sample, productive Simpson clonality was calculated as the square root of Simpson's diversity index over productive rearrangements. TCRdb took over this immuneACCESS table, retaining in-frame rearrangements with V and J assigned. Such tables are incomplete; in checked studies, under half of the missing clones stem from an unresolved V gene, and the remainder is unexplained. The DNA was the basis for D and trimming; V, J and clone size are from that table. This sample gives under 250,000 clones in total; just under 85% of them show up just once. Around 6.4% of the sample rests with the top ten.

The CDR3 has 15 amino acids, counting the end cysteine and phenylalanine. Of all the DNA, just the CDR3 is kept, 45 bases in frame from base 1. From a lookup of the germline V gene, CDR1 and CDR2 are SGHTA and FQGNSA. Deletion took 4 bases off V and 1 base off J, with a span of 14 bases between the germline ends. The paper's findings and limits, for the study overall: How much clinical and demographic metadata was included differed by source and by participant, and the metadata was provided uncurated.

Specimen: peripheral blood. Rearrangement joined TRBV7-2 to TRBJ2-7, with the D gene not confidently named. The sequence came from a woman aged 55-70 years with active or convalescent COVID-19. The sequence in DNA is TGTGCCAGCAGCTCCGGCGGTGGCGGTTCCTACGAGCAGTACTTC. Its translation is CASSSGGGGSYEQYF.